The 14 T cell receptor beta chains below come from one sample, sequenced in a study of CXCR3-negative and CXCR3-positive naive CD8 T cells. TRB cDNA libraries were made by UMI-labeled 5' RACE. TCRdb re-called the 5' RACE reads and shows each CDR3 protein once, DNA omitted. The sample's table shows 50,000 to 75,000 distinct CDR3 sequences. What was sequenced was naive CXCR3- CD8+ T cells from blood. Described subset: CD45RO-CCR7+CD27+CD95- naive CD8+ T cells lacking CXCR3 (TNR3-). The receptors stem from a human donor in good health. Some clones in this sample may be carry-over from other donors' samples.

The rearrangement joins TRBV7-2 to TRBJ2-1. Looked up from germline, CDR1 is SGHTA and CDR2 is FQGNSA. There are 11 residues in the CDR3. The CDR3 region is CASKRYNEQFF.

The J gene is TRBJ2-1, the V gene TRBV7-9; without DNA, the TCRdb call of TRBD2 cannot be checked. This CDR3 is built from 16 residues. CDR1 and CDR2 from the germline V gene are SEHNR and FQNEAQ (reference sequence). This CDR3 reads CASSLVLAGLYNEQFF.

The chain carries TRBV29-1 and TRBJ1-1; TCRdb names TRBD1, which stays unverified in the absence of DNA. The CDR3 has 15 amino acids. Germline V gene data show CDR1 as SQVTM and CDR2 as ANQGSEA. The CDR3 reads CSVEVYHRGDTEAFF.

This chain joins TRBV12-3 or TRBV12-4 and TRBJ2-1; the D gene TCRdb calls, TRBD2, cannot be checked with no DNA. This CDR3 has 17 amino acids. The CDR3 spells CASSWTSGGGSYNEQFF.

J is TRBJ2-1 and V is TRBV6-2 or TRBV6-3; TCRdb outputs TRBD1, but without DNA this stays unchecked. The CDR3 totals 19 residues. The germline V gene has CDR1 MNHEY and CDR2 SVGEGT. This chain's CDR3 is CASSYRGSGGIKKNNEQFF.

The V call is TRBV7-3, the J call TRBJ2-5; the D gene TCRdb calls, TRBD1, cannot be checked with no DNA. Germline-derived CDR1 and CDR2 are SGHTA and FQGTGA. This CDR3 comprises 16 residues. The CDR3 spells CASSLGPGGLQETQYF. Complete variable domain (other parts from reference TRBV7-3 and TRBJ2-5): GAGVSQTPSNKVTEKGKYVELRCDPISGHTALYWYRQSLGQGPEFLIYFQGTGAADDSGLPNDRFFAVRPEGSVSTLKIQRTERGDSAVYLCASSLGPGGLQETQYFGPGTRLLVL.

The V and J genes are TRBV13 and TRBJ2-5; with no DNA, the TCRdb D assignment of TRBD2 cannot be verified. The CDR3 loop spans 14 amino acids. Germline V gene data show CDR1 as PRHDT and CDR2 as FYEKMQ (reference sequence). The CDR3 sequence: CASSSGGRGETQYF.

The chain is built from TRBV6-5 and TRBJ2-7; TCRdb's D call of TRBD2 is untestable without DNA. There are 16 residues in the CDR3. Germline V gene lookup returns CDR1 MNHEY and CDR2 SVGAGI. The CDR3 sequence is CASSYSRISGPYEQYF.

The chain joins TRBV5-1 to TRBJ2-7. Germline V lookup: CDR1 SGHRS, CDR2 YFSETQ. The CDR3 consists of 13 residues. The CDR3 is CASSPENVDEQYF.

The chain joins TRBV12-5 to TRBJ2-1. Germline lookup yields CDR1 LGHNT and CDR2 FRNRAP. CDR3 length: 12 amino acids. The CDR3 protein is CASGLLDNEQFF. Complete variable domain (other parts from reference TRBV12-5 and TRBJ2-1): DARVTQTPRHKVTEMGQEVTMRCQPILGHNTVFWYRQTMMQGLELLAYFRNRAPLDDSGMPKDRFSAEMPDATLATLKIQPSEPRDSAVYFCASGLLDNEQFFGPGTRLTVL.

V is TRBV7-2 and J is TRBJ1-2. This CDR3 is 11 amino acids long. Germline CDR1 SGHTA, CDR2 FQGNSA. The CDR3 sequence is CASSFGGGYTF.

The chain carries TRBV14 and TRBJ2-1. This CDR3 spans 17 amino acids. CDR1 is SGHDN, CDR2 FVKESK, per germline. This CDR3 reads CASSLMNPYELRNEQFF.

The chain recombines TRBV14 with TRBJ2-7; the D gene TCRdb calls, TRBD2, cannot be checked with no DNA. Germline V gene data show CDR1 as SGHDN and CDR2 as FVKESK. The CDR3 loop spans 15 amino acids. The CDR3 spells CASSLGLAGVYEQYF.

The chain carries TRBV6-2 or TRBV6-3 and TRBJ2-6. The V gene's germline CDR1 is MNHEY and CDR2 SVGEGT. The CDR3 has 15 amino acids. CDR3 residues: CASSYISSGANVLTF.